This T cell receptor (beta chain) comes out of a study of blood T cell repertoires in COVID-19. The wider study: The United States, Italy and Spain supplied acute and convalescent COVID-19 samples. PBMCs, B-cell-depleted T cells, or T cells provided the cDNA or gDNA that made up the material.

This CDR3 comprises 15 residues. V was pared by 7 bases and J by 4 bases, with 19 bases between. Germline assignment: CDR1 MNHEY and CDR2 SVGAGI. Using immunoSEQ multiplex PCR, the repertoire was profiled, and TCRdb retains in-frame clones only, with some absent. The sample has approximately 93,000 clones; around 88% are singletons. The genes are TRBV6-5 and TRBJ2-5; a weak D match, TRBD1 (5 bases). The sequenced sample consisted of peripheral blood. This TCR came from a man in his 60s with acute or convalescent COVID-19. The CDR3 is CASTPGGAPGETQYF. CDR3 nucleotide sequence: TGTGCCAGCACCCCGGGTGGGGCCCCTGGAGAGACCCAGTACTTC.